The source of this T cell receptor beta chain is a study of blood T cell repertoires in COVID-19. TCRdb's table, derived via immunoSEQ multiplex PCR, lists solely in-frame clones and lacks some. The sample holds 250,000 or so clones, roughly 88% seen once. The TCR sequence derives from a woman aged 40 to 55 with acute COVID-19. Sequenced: PBMCs or T cells enriched from blood (not recorded which).

The CDR3 DNA reads TGCGCCAGCAGCTTGGGCGGGGGCACTGAAGCTTTCTTT. It codes for CASSLGGGTEAFF. The chain is built from TRBV5-1 and TRBJ1-1, with D possibly matching TRBD1 (5 bases). The germline V gene has CDR1 SGHRS and CDR2 YFSETQ. The CDR3 is 13 amino acids. V lost 0 bases, J lost 4 bases, and 7 bases lay in between.